Shown below are 10 T cell receptor beta chains from a single sample sequenced in a study of T cell responses to AZD1222 COVID-19 vaccine. Using immunoSEQ multiplex PCR, the repertoire was profiled, and TCRdb retains in-frame clones only, with some absent. This sample carries approximately 94,000 clones, 80% to 90% of them seen once, and the ten largest clones take more than 3.5%. Sequencing was performed on peripheral blood, taken on day 0 of MenACWY control vaccination. The origin of the receptors is an adult in good health.

The chain links TRBV13 to TRBJ2-1; D is unresolved. Trimming shortened V by 3 bases and J by 3 bases, and 0 bases separated the two germline ends. Germline V gene sequence: CDR1 PRHDT, CDR2 FYEKMQ (reference sequence). The CDR3 is made up of 11 amino acids. The CDR3 coding sequence is TGTGCCAGCAGCTTCTACAATGAGCAGTTCTTC. Translation: CASSFYNEQFF.

This clone occurred once. At one end the junction does not follow the germline gene, possibly because of a read error. This chain joins TRBV7-7 and TRBJ2-3, with a possible D match to TRBD2 (6 bases). The germline CDR1 and CDR2 sequences are SSHAT and FNYEAQ (reference sequence). The CDR3 length is 16 residues. CDR3 coding DNA: TGTGCTAGCAGCTTAGGTCCCGGGACTCCACTGGATACGCAGTATTTT. Translating it yields CASSLGPGTPLDTQYF.

The rearrangement links TRBV6-5 to TRBJ1-5; D unclear. Germline loops: CDR1 MNHEY, CDR2 SVGAGI. CDR3 length equals 16 residues. V lost 2 bases and J 0 bases, leaving 11 bases between the germline ends. CDR3 in DNA: TGTGCCAGCAGTTACGCCCCAAGTAGTAGCAATCAGCCCCAGCATTTT. Encoded protein: CASSYAPSSSNQPQHF.

The chain links TRBV19 to TRBJ2-1; a weak D match, TRBD2 (6 bases). Germline lookup yields CDR1 LNHDA and CDR2 SQIVND (reference sequence). The CDR3 extends over 14 amino acids. Trimming cost V 5 bases and J 9 bases, with 17 bases left between them. This CDR3 reads CASSPRLVNGEQFF. CDR3 nucleotides: TGTGCCAGTAGTCCGCGACTAGTTAACGGTGAGCAGTTCTTC.

The chain has TRBV11-2 and TRBJ2-1, with D possibly TRBD2 on 6 matching bases. The V gene's germline CDR1 is SGHAT and CDR2 FQNNGV. Trimming removed 1 base from V and 7 bases from J, with 11 bases in between. The length of the CDR3 is 14 residues. CDR3 coding DNA: TGTGCCAGCAGCTTAGCGGGACTGGGGAATGAGCAGTTCTTC. The encoded protein is CASSLAGLGNEQFF.

The rearrangement links TRBV6-5 to TRBJ1-3; D perhaps matches TRBD1 (6 bases). CDR3 length equals 16 residues. V was pared by 0 bases and J by 2 bases, with 11 bases between. CDR1 and CDR2 (germline): MNHEY, SVGAGI. The CDR3 region is CASSYSTPGAGNTIYF. In DNA form, the CDR3 reads TGTGCCAGCAGTTACTCGACTCCAGGGGCTGGAAACACCATATATTTT.

The J gene is TRBJ1-3, the V gene TRBV5-1; the D is unclear. The germline V and J ends were trimmed by 4 bases and 2 bases, with 10 bases remaining between them. Germline lookup yields CDR1 SGHRS and CDR2 YFSETQ. This CDR3 comprises 14 residues. This CDR3 reads CASSPERAGNTIYF. The CDR3 DNA sequence: TGCGCCAGCAGCCCCGAGAGGGCTGGAAACACCATATATTTT.

This clone has only one observation. The gene calls are TRBV6-5 and TRBJ1-1; D might be TRBD1 (5 bases). The germline V and J ends were trimmed by 3 bases and 8 bases, with 10 bases remaining between them. Germline V CDR1 and CDR2: MNHEY, SVGAGI. This CDR3 is built from 12 residues. CDR3 loop: CASSYGGSEAFF. The CDR3 nucleotides are TGTGCCAGCAGTTATGGGGGTTCAGAAGCTTTCTTT.

The genes are TRBV2 and TRBJ1-2, with TRBD1 matching over 7 bases. V was clipped by 4 bases and J by 2 bases; unmatched bases: 4. CDR3 size: 14 residues. Germline V gene lookup returns CDR1 SNHLY and CDR2 FYNNEI. The DNA of the CDR3 is TGTGCCAGCAGTGTAGGGGGCGGAAACTATGGCTACACCTTC. This gives the protein CASSVGGGNYGYTF.

The rearrangement uses TRBV7-9 and TRBJ1-1, with 7 bases identical to TRBD1. The ends lost 5 bases at V and 4 bases at J; junction bases unmatched: 13. This CDR3 spans 16 amino acids. CDR1 is SEHNR, CDR2 FQNEAQ, per germline (reference sequence). CDR3 loop: CASSPFTGAVGTEAFF. DNA of the CDR3: TGTGCCAGCAGCCCTTTCACAGGGGCTGTCGGCACTGAAGCTTTCTTT.